These 30 T cell receptor beta chains came from one sample sequenced in a study of cytomegalovirus exposure and HLA in healthy donors. Using immunoSEQ multiplex PCR, the repertoire was profiled, and TCRdb retains in-frame clones only, with some absent. Seen here are roughly 250,000 clones, 85% to 90% observed once, and the top ten hold less than 0.4%. The source material was PBMCs. The origin of the receptors is a woman aged 18-29 years in good health and CMV-seronegative.

The chain has TRBV7-9 and TRBJ2-2, with D unresolved. The length of the CDR3 is 15 residues. Germline V gene lookup returns CDR1 SEHNR and CDR2 FQNEAQ (reference sequence). The ends were cut back, 1 base at V and 0 bases at J, with 6 bases in the middle. CDR3 residues: CASSLGQANTGELFF. CDR3 nucleotide sequence: TGTGCCAGCAGCTTAGGGCAGGCGAACACCGGGGAGCTGTTTTTT.

V usage is TRBV5-4 and J usage is TRBJ1-1; the match to TRBD1 covers 11 bases. V was clipped by 3 bases and J by 5 bases; unmatched bases: 3. Germline CDR1 is SGHNT and CDR2 is YYREEE (reference sequence). The length of the CDR3 is 14 residues. The CDR3: CASSSRDRGTEAFF. In nucleotides, the CDR3 is TGTGCCAGCAGCTCCCGGGACAGGGGGACTGAAGCTTTCTTT.

This chain connects TRBV4-1 to TRBJ2-5; tentatively, D is TRBD1 (5 bases). The CDR3 loop spans 15 amino acids. V shed 0 bases and J shed 5 bases, with 13 bases lying between them. Per the germline V gene, CDR1 is MGHRA and CDR2 is YSYEKL. This CDR3 is CASSQDGREGETQYF. The CDR3 coding sequence is TGCGCCAGCAGCCAAGATGGCAGGGAAGGGGAGACCCAGTACTTC.

The chain carries TRBV6-5 and TRBJ1-1, with D possibly TRBD1 on 6 matching bases. The V end lost 0 bases, the J end lost 0 bases, and 8 bases lay between the germline ends. The CDR3 is 15 residues long. The germline V gene encodes CDR1 MNHEY and CDR2 SVGAGI. CDR3 protein: CASSYSTGLNTEAFF. The CDR3 nucleotides read TGTGCCAGCAGTTACTCGACAGGCCTGAACACTGAAGCTTTCTTT.

The chain carries TRBV30 and TRBJ1-1; TRBD1 is a possible D gene (5 bases). Germline-derived CDR1 and CDR2 are GTSNPN and SVGIG (reference sequence). Trimming stripped 5 bases from V and 2 bases from J, with 15 bases between. The CDR3 is 14 amino acids. CDR3 sequence: CAWEPGLGNTEAFF. DNA for the CDR3: TGTGCCTGGGAGCCGGGACTGGGAAACACTGAAGCTTTCTTT.

The genes are TRBV10-3 and TRBJ2-2; tentatively, D is TRBD2 (6 bases). Trimming left V 4 bases short and J 6 bases short, with 9 bases between. This CDR3 is built from 13 residues. Per the germline V gene, CDR1 is ENHRY and CDR2 is SYGVKD. CDR3 in DNA: TGTGCCATCAGTGCGGAGGGATCCGGGGAGCTGTTTTTT. The encoded protein is CAISAEGSGELFF.

J is TRBJ1-2 and V is TRBV10-1; D is possibly TRBD1 (5 bases). This CDR3 spans 13 amino acids. CDR1 WNHNN and CDR2 SYGVQD come from the germline V gene (reference sequence). Trimming left V 0 bases short and J 8 bases short, with 10 bases between. CDR3 protein: CASSESSGAGYTF. The CDR3 region has the DNA TGCGCCAGCAGTGAGTCAAGCGGGGCCGGCTACACCTTC.

This rearrangement joins TRBV2 to TRBJ1-4; TRBD1 matches 11 bases. Germline V gene sequence: CDR1 SNHLY, CDR2 FYNNEI. V trimming: 6 bases; J trimming: 7 bases; junction bases outside the gene matches: 1. This CDR3 contains 13 residues. As DNA, the CDR3 is TGTGCCAGCAGGGGGACAGGGGGTGAAAAACTGTTTTTT. It specifies CASRGTGGEKLFF.

The chain uses TRBV28 and TRBJ2-3, with D perhaps matching TRBD2 (6 bases). V lost 2 bases and J lost 0, with 9 bases in between. Looked up from germline, CDR1 is MDHEN and CDR2 is SYDVKM. This CDR3 is built from 15 residues. The CDR3 region has the DNA TGTGCCAGCAGTTTAGGCGGGGCCAGCACAGATACGCAGTATTTT. It yields the protein CASSLGGASTDTQYF.

The chain is built from TRBV11-3 and TRBJ2-1; the match to TRBD2 covers 10 bases. Germline V lookup: CDR1 SGHNT, CDR2 YENEEA. The CDR3 runs to 16 residues. J was trimmed by 6 bases and V by 4 bases; bases with no gene match: 9. The CDR3, as DNA: TGTGCCAGCAGCTCATACCTTCCTAGCGGGGGCAATGAGCAGTTCTTC. This encodes CASSSYLPSGGNEQFF.

The rearrangement links TRBV18 to TRBJ1-1, with unresolved D. Germline CDR1 and CDR2: KGHSH and LQKENI. Deletions cut 5 bases from V and 1 base from J, with 8 bases between. The CDR3 loop spans 13 amino acids. The CDR3 DNA reads as TGTGCCAGCTCAGACGACTGGAACACTGAAGCTTTCTTT. It specifies CASSDDWNTEAFF.

The chain recombines TRBV11-2 with TRBJ2-2; perhaps TRBD1 as D (6 bases). Trimming took 5 bases from V and 4 from J, leaving 17 bases between them. Germline CDR1 and CDR2: SGHAT and FQNNGV. The CDR3 extends over 16 amino acids. CDR3 DNA sequence: TGTGCCAGCAGCACCGGGACAAGGGAAGCCACCGGGGAGCTGTTTTTT. Translated, it gives CASSTGTREATGELFF.

The rearrangement links TRBV10-1 to TRBJ1-1, with 7 bases fitting TRBD1. Trimming removed 6 bases from V and 1 base from J; junction bases left unmatched: 2. The length of the CDR3 is 13 residues. The germline V gene encodes CDR1 WNHNN and CDR2 SYGVQD (reference sequence). In nucleotides, the CDR3 is TGCGCCAGCAGGGGGACAGAGAACACTGAAGCTTTCTTT. This sequence encodes CASRGTENTEAFF.

The chain has TRBV7-9 and TRBJ2-5; TRBD1 agrees at 7 bases. In germline, CDR1 is SEHNR, CDR2 FQNEAQ (reference sequence). CDR3 size: 15 residues. Trimming took 5 bases from V and 2 from J; bases not matched to a gene: 8. The CDR3 bases are TGTGCCAGCAGCCTACGACAGGGCCTTCAAGAGACCCAGTACTTC. It codes for CASSLRQGLQETQYF. The variable domain in full, completed from reference TRBV7-9 and TRBJ2-5, reads DTGVSQNPRHKITKRGQNVTFRCDPISEHNRLYWYRQTLGQGPEFLTYFQNEAQLEKSRLLSDRFSAERPKGSFSTLEIQRTEQGDSAMYLCASSLRQGLQETQYFGPGTRLLVL.

This chain connects TRBV9 to TRBJ2-5; TRBD2 matches at 8 bases. Germline CDR1 is SGDLS and CDR2 is YYNGEE. The CDR3 spans 15 residues. Trimming at V came to 0 bases and at J to 3 bases, leaving 4 bases not matched to a gene. The DNA of the CDR3 is TGTGCCAGCAGCGTAGGTTTCGGGGGGGAAGAGACCCAGTACTTC. Protein sequence: CASSVGFGGEETQYF.

The CDR3 here is CASSIMASGETQYF. Here the CDR3 DNA reads TGTGCCAGTAGTATCATGGCTAGCGGCGAGACCCAGTACTTC. The chain employs TRBV19 and TRBJ2-5, with TRBD2 matching 7 bases. Germline V gives CDR1 LNHDA, CDR2 SQIVND (reference sequence). J gave up 5 bases and V 3 bases, and 6 bases lay outside the gene matches. This CDR3 has 14 residues.

The V call is TRBV5-1, the J call TRBJ2-5, with D tentatively TRBD1 (5 bases). Germline V gene data show CDR1 as SGHRS and CDR2 as YFSETQ. The V gene lost 1 base and the J gene lost 3 bases, with 10 bases spanning the gap. The CDR3 sequence is 14 residues long. CDR3 in amino acids: CASSLTTGEETQYF. DNA of the CDR3: TGCGCCAGCAGCTTGACAACAGGTGAAGAGACCCAGTACTTC.

This chain connects TRBV25-1 to TRBJ1-1; 7 nucleotides agree with TRBD1. Germline V gives CDR1 MGHDK, CDR2 SYGVNS. The J segment lost 4 bases and the V segment lost 6 bases, leaving 8 bases of the junction unmatched. CDR3 length: 14 residues. The CDR3 DNA reads TGTGCCAGCAGCCAGGGGGAGGTTATCACTGAAGCTTTCTTT. Amino acid sequence: CASSQGEVITEAFF.

This chain links TRBV5-6 with TRBJ2-1, with 7 bases aligning to TRBD2. Losses at the gene ends were 0 bases for V and 5 bases for J; bases not matched to a gene: 8. Germline values: CDR1 SGHDT, CDR2 YYEEEE. This CDR3 has 16 amino acids. CDR3 coding DNA: TGTGCCAGCAGCTTGGGCCCCCCTCGGGGGGACAATGAGCAGTTCTTC. Protein product: CASSLGPPRGDNEQFF.

The chain joins TRBV4-2 to TRBJ2-1; D ambiguous. The germline gives CDR1 LGHNA, CDR2 YNFKEQ. The CDR3 covers 15 residues. V lost 0 bases and J 7 bases, leaving 13 bases between the germline ends. The DNA for the CDR3 is TGTGCCAGCAGCCAAGAGACCGGGTTAGAGAATGAGCAGTTCTTC. Translated: CASSQETGLENEQFF.

The rearrangement joins TRBV7-2 to TRBJ1-1; 9 bases match TRBD1. CDR1 and CDR2 from the germline V gene are SGHTA and FQGNSA. Germline trimming cut 1 base from V and 1 base from J; bases unmatched to any gene: 7. The length of the CDR3 is 17 residues. CDR3 loop: CASSLGVGQGRNTEAFF. The CDR3 DNA is TGTGCCAGCAGCTTAGGCGTTGGACAGGGGAGGAACACTGAAGCTTTCTTT.

The chain employs TRBV11-3 and TRBJ2-3; 8 bases match TRBD1. The V gene end was trimmed by 8 bases and the J gene end by 2 bases; junction bases not matched to a gene: 9. Germline V lookup: CDR1 SGHNT, CDR2 YENEEA. This CDR3 has 15 residues. The CDR3 region is CASGAGTGDTDTQYF. The CDR3 region has the DNA TGTGCCAGCGGCGCCGGGACAGGAGACACAGATACGCAGTATTTT.

This chain links TRBV19 with TRBJ2-1; 8 positions match TRBD1. This CDR3 is 16 amino acids long. Germline lookup yields CDR1 LNHDA and CDR2 SQIVND (reference sequence). Losses at the gene ends were 4 bases for V and 2 bases for J; bases not matched to a gene: 7. The CDR3 DNA sequence: TGTGCCAGTAGTACAACGGGACAGGTGACCTACAATGAGCAGTTCTTC. This codes for CASSTTGQVTYNEQFF.

The CDR3 region has the DNA TGTGCCAGCAGCTTAGTGGGCAGGGCCGTCACTGAAGCTTTCTTT. This sequence encodes CASSLVGRAVTEAFF. The chain uses TRBV7-8 and TRBJ1-1; possible D gene TRBD1, 5 bases. Looked up from germline, CDR1 is SGHVS and CDR2 is FQNEAQ. This CDR3 has 15 residues. V shed 1 base and J shed 4 bases, with 13 bases lying between them.

The chain carries TRBV6-5 and TRBJ2-2, with 9 bases aligning to TRBD2. Germline V lookup: CDR1 MNHEY, CDR2 SVGAGI. The CDR3 totals 16 residues. V trimming: 4 bases; J trimming: 6 bases; junction bases outside the gene matches: 9. The CDR3 DNA reads as TGTGCCAGCAGTTCCCCTCGCGGGGGGGCCTCCGGGGAGCTGTTTTTT. This translates into CASSSPRGGASGELFF.

V is TRBV5-8 and J is TRBJ1-5; D is perhaps TRBD1 (6 bases). Trimming stripped 0 bases from V and 6 bases from J, with 13 bases between. The CDR3 runs 15 residues. Germline CDR1 SGHTS, CDR2 YDEGEE. The CDR3 protein is CASSLEGDLGQPQHF. The CDR3 DNA follows: TGTGCCAGCAGCTTGGAGGGGGATTTAGGTCAGCCCCAGCATTTT. The whole variable domain, filled in from reference TRBV5-8 and TRBJ1-5, reads EAGVTQSPTHLIKTRGQQATLRCSPISGHTSVYWYQQALGLGLQFLLWYDEGEERNRGNFPPRFSGRQFPNYSSELNVNALELEDSALYLCASSLEGDLGQPQHFGDGTRLSIL.

This chain uses TRBV5-1 with TRBJ2-7, with D possibly matching TRBD2 (6 bases). From germline, CDR1 is SGHRS and CDR2 YFSETQ. The CDR3 covers 15 residues. V was trimmed by 0 bases and J by 2 bases, leaving 12 bases between them. In DNA, the CDR3 is TGCGCCAGCAGCTTGGCACTAGCCCCTGCCTACGAGCAGTACTTC. Translation gives CASSLALAPAYEQYF.

The chain couples TRBV28 to TRBJ2-6; TRBD1 agrees at 10 bases. Germline trimming cut 6 bases from V and 2 bases from J; bases unmatched to any gene: 4. Germline lookup yields CDR1 MDHEN and CDR2 SYDVKM. The CDR3 covers 16 residues. The CDR3 spells CASRTGTGAGANVLTF. As DNA, the CDR3 is TGTGCCAGCAGGACCGGGACAGGGGCTGGGGCCAACGTCCTGACTTTC.

V is TRBV5-1 and J is TRBJ2-1; 16 bases are shared with TRBD2. The germline CDR1 and CDR2 sequences are SGHRS and YFSETQ. The CDR3 length is 14 residues. The J segment lost 11 bases and the V segment lost 4 bases, leaving 3 bases of the junction unmatched. The CDR3 DNA sequence: TGCGCCAGCAGCCCGGGACTAGCGGGGGGGCAGCAGTTCTTC. It is translated as CASSPGLAGGQQFF.

This rearrangement joins TRBV7-2 to TRBJ2-3; D not resolved. CDR3 size: 12 residues. The germline V and J ends were trimmed by 4 bases and 2 bases, with 4 bases remaining between them. Germline V CDR1 and CDR2: SGHTA, FQGNSA. The CDR3 sequence: CASSSYTDTQYF. CDR3 DNA sequence: TGTGCCAGCAGCTCCTACACAGATACGCAGTATTTT. The entire variable domain, with the rest obtained from reference TRBV7-2 and TRBJ2-3, is as follows: GAGVSQSPSNKVTEKGKDVELRCDPISGHTALYWYRQSLGQGLEFLIYFQGNSAPDKSGLPSDRFSAERTGGSVSTLTIQRTQQEDSAVYLCASSSYTDTQYFGPGTRLTVL.